The 29 T cell receptor beta chains presented below share a single source sample, sequenced in a study of blood T cell repertoires in COVID-19. Measured with immunoSEQ multiplex PCR; TCRdb has only the in-frame clones, and not every one. The sample records roughly 120,000 clones, about 80% being singletons. The sample comprised peripheral blood. The origin of the receptors is a man aged 65 to 79 with active or convalescent COVID-19.

On this clone itself: One end of the junction varies from germline; a read error may be responsible. This chain joins TRBV6-5 and TRBJ2-7; weak D call: TRBD1 (6 bases). Germline V CDR1 and CDR2: MNHEY, SVGAGI. There are 14 residues in the CDR3. This CDR3 reads CASSDSGQAYEQYF. The CDR3 DNA follows: TGTGCCAGCAGTGACTCGGGACAAGCCTACGAGCAGTACTTC.

About this clone itself: This clone may be a read error of a much larger clone one base away. V usage is TRBV7-9 and J usage is TRBJ1-1; TRBD1 is a possible D gene (5 bases). From germline, CDR1 is SEHNR and CDR2 FQNEAQ (reference sequence). V lost 1 base and J lost 1, with 7 bases in between. There are 14 residues in the CDR3. The CDR3 sequence: CASSLGQSNTEAFF. CDR3 sequence (DNA): TGTGCCAGCAGCTTAGGACAGTCGAACACTGAAGCTTTCTTT.

The rearrangement links TRBV6-2 or TRBV6-3 to TRBJ2-1, with D possibly TRBD2 on 5 matching bases. Germline V CDR1 and CDR2: MNHEY, SVGEGT. V shed 7 bases and J shed 3 bases, with 16 bases lying between them. The CDR3 totals 15 residues. In nucleotides, the CDR3 is TGTGCCAGCACCCCATCGGTGGGAGTCTACAATGAGCAGTTCTTC. Protein product: CASTPSVGVYNEQFF.

The chain employs TRBV3-1 (or the pseudogene TRBV3-2) and TRBJ2-7; 7 bases are a match to TRBD1. V lost 0 bases, J lost 9 bases, and 5 bases stayed unmatched. The CDR3 is 13 residues long. From germline, CDR1 is LGHDT and CDR2 YNNKEL (reference sequence). DNA of the CDR3: TGTGCCAGCAGCCAAGATAAGGGGGCTGCGCAGTACTTC. Its protein product is CASSQDKGAAQYF.

The J gene is TRBJ1-1, the V gene TRBV28, with D possibly being TRBD1 (6 bases). Trimming left V 4 bases short and J 8 bases short, with 14 bases between. The CDR3 contains 13 residues. CDR1 MDHEN and CDR2 SYDVKM come from the germline V gene. Here the CDR3 reads CASSSPTGREAFF. Here the CDR3 DNA reads TGTGCCAGCAGTTCCCCTACAGGGCGGGAAGCTTTCTTT. Full variable domain (rest looked up from reference TRBV28 and TRBJ1-1): DVKVTQSSRYLVKRTGEKVFLECVQDMDHENMFWYRQDPGLGLRLIYFSYDVKMKEKGDIPEGYSVSREKKERFSLILESASTNQTSMYLCASSSPTGREAFFGQGTRLTVV.

This sequence joins TRBV7-9 and TRBJ2-5; TRBD2 matches at 10 bases. Per germline, CDR1 SEHNR and CDR2 FQNEAQ (reference sequence). CDR3 length: 15 amino acids. V shed 2 bases and J 1 base; nucleotides not matched to a gene: 1. CDR3 DNA: TGTGCCAGCAGCTTACCTAGCGGGGGCCAAGAGACCCAGTACTTC. Translating gives CASSLPSGGQETQYF.

The rearrangement links TRBV9 to TRBJ1-3; D not certain. CDR1 and CDR2 from the germline V gene are SGDLS and YYNGEE. CDR3 length: 15 amino acids. Trimming cost V 4 bases and J 4 bases, with 15 bases left between them. In DNA form, the CDR3 reads TGTGCCAGCAGCCCAGCCGGGGTTTGGGGAAACACCATATATTTT. Translation: CASSPAGVWGNTIYF.

This rearrangement joins TRBV28 to TRBJ2-5; no firm D call. The CDR3 loop spans 13 amino acids. CDR1 is MDHEN and CDR2 is SYDVKM in the germline V gene. Trimming left V 1 base short and J 4 bases short, with 7 bases between. The CDR3 nucleotides are TGTGCCAGCAGTTTATTCACGAGAGAGACCCAGTACTTC. The encoded protein is CASSLFTRETQYF.

This chain connects TRBV7-2 to TRBJ2-1; TRBD1 matches 7 bases. The V and J ends lost 0 bases and 14 bases, in that order; junction bases with no gene match: 4. Per the germline V gene, CDR1 is SGHTA and CDR2 is FQGNSA. The CDR3 totals 12 residues. In DNA, the CDR3 is TGTGCCAGCAGCTTAGCCGGGACAGAAAAGTTCTTC. Its protein is CASSLAGTEKFF.

This clone was seen once. The V and J genes are TRBV5-4 and TRBJ2-2; possible D gene TRBD2, 6 bases. This CDR3 contains 13 residues. Germline V gene lookup returns CDR1 SGHNT and CDR2 YYREEE (reference sequence). Between the trimmed V and J ends, which lost 5 bases and 4 bases, there was a span of 9 bases. CDR3 nucleotide sequence: TGTGCCAGCAGACCCGGGGGCACCGGGGAGCTGTTTTTT. Translated: CASRPGGTGELFF. Using reference TRBV5-4 and TRBJ2-2 for the parts outside the CDR3, the full variable domain is ETGVTQSPTHLIKTRGQQVTLRCSSQSGHNTVSWYQQALGQGPQFIFQYYREEENGRGNFPPRFSGLQFPNYSSELNVNALELDDSALYLCASRPGGTGELFFGEGSRLTVL.

This chain links TRBV7-2 with TRBJ1-2, with 8 bases lining up with TRBD1. Trimming took 3 bases from V and 4 from J; bases not matched to a gene: 4. The CDR3 extends over 14 amino acids. Germline lookup yields CDR1 SGHTA and CDR2 FQGNSA. CDR3 DNA: TGTGCCAGCAGCTTGGCTCAGGGGGCCTATGGCTACACCTTC. The encoded protein is CASSLAQGAYGYTF.

The rearrangement uses TRBV5-6 and TRBJ1-2; 7 bases map to TRBD1. V was pared by 4 bases and J by 6 bases, with 6 bases of the junction left unmatched. The CDR3 extends over 13 amino acids. Germline assignment: CDR1 SGHDT and CDR2 YYEEEE. CDR3 residues: CASSPDRDHGYTF. The DNA for the CDR3 is TGTGCCAGCAGCCCCGACAGGGATCATGGCTACACCTTC.

The chain uses TRBV6-5 and TRBJ2-7, with 8 bases that match TRBD2. Germline-derived CDR1 and CDR2 are MNHEY and SVGAGI. The junction had 9 bases not matched to a gene; V was cut back by 10 bases and J by 4 bases. The CDR3 has 13 amino acids. The CDR3 nucleotides read TGTGCCACGACTAGCGAGGTACTTTACGAGCAGTACTTC. Encoded protein: CATTSEVLYEQYF.

This clone was seen just once. The chain couples TRBV10-3 to TRBJ2-5; 13 bases map to TRBD2. CDR1 and CDR2 from the germline V gene are ENHRY and SYGVKD. The CDR3 consists of 13 residues. With V trimmed by 8 bases and J by 5 bases, 2 bases remained unmatched. CDR3 sequence reads: CAIGLAGDETQYF. The DNA for the CDR3 is TGTGCCATCGGACTAGCGGGAGACGAGACCCAGTACTTC.

The chain uses TRBV10-3 and TRBJ1-4; D is possibly TRBD1 (5 bases). Trimming stripped 5 bases from V and 0 bases from J, with 10 bases between. Germline-derived CDR1 and CDR2 are ENHRY and SYGVKD. The CDR3 totals 15 residues. In DNA, the CDR3 is TGTGCCATCAGTTATTCGGGGGCAACTAATGAAAAACTGTTTTTT. The encoded protein is CAISYSGATNEKLFF.

The chain combines TRBV14 with TRBJ2-1, with D perhaps TRBD1 (6 bases). CDR1 is SGHDN, CDR2 FVKESK, per germline. Trimming cost V 0 bases and J 2 bases, with 8 bases left between them. CDR3 length: 15 residues. CDR3 region: CASSQDRGAYNEQFF. Here the CDR3 DNA reads TGTGCCAGCAGCCAAGACAGGGGCGCCTACAATGAGCAGTTCTTC.

The chain's CDR3 is CASSRQGAGGPYEQYF. CDR3 nucleotides: TGTGCCAGCAGCCGCCAGGGAGCGGGGGGGCCCTACGAGCAGTACTTC. V is TRBV7-2 and J is TRBJ2-7, with 10 positions matching TRBD2. The V and J ends lost 5 bases and 2 bases, in that order; junction bases with no gene match: 9. The CDR3 spans 16 residues. Germline-derived CDR1 and CDR2 are SGHTA and FQGNSA.

The chain is built from TRBV5-1 and TRBJ2-5, with TRBD2 matching over 10 bases. The CDR3 is made up of 16 amino acids. The J segment lost 2 bases and the V segment lost 4 bases, leaving 8 bases of the junction unmatched. CDR1 SGHRS and CDR2 YFSETQ come from the germline V gene. The CDR3 region is CASSRWGTSEQETQYF. The CDR3 nucleotides read TGCGCCAGCAGCCGGTGGGGGACTAGCGAACAAGAGACCCAGTACTTC.

The CDR3 nucleotides are TGTGCCAGTAGTATTGGGCACCGCAATCAGCCCCAGCATTTT. Translation: CASSIGHRNQPQHF. This chain connects TRBV19 to TRBJ1-5; D gene uncertain. The CDR3 has 14 residues. The V gene's germline CDR1 is LNHDA and CDR2 SQIVND (reference sequence). With 3 bases removed from V and 2 bases from J, the gap between germline ends came to 8 bases.

The genes are TRBV30 and TRBJ1-1, with D possibly matching TRBD1 (6 bases). Per germline, CDR1 GTSNPN and CDR2 SVGIG (reference sequence). The CDR3 is 13 residues long. V lost 2 bases, J lost 4 bases, and 11 bases lay in between. The CDR3 region has the DNA TGTGCCTGGAGTCGGGGGGGCATCACTGAAGCTTTCTTT. Translation: CAWSRGGITEAFF.

The chain links TRBV11-2 to TRBJ2-7; tentative D call: TRBD1 (5 bases). Germline-derived CDR1 and CDR2 are SGHAT and FQNNGV. The V end was cut by 4 bases, the J end by 2 bases, with 12 bases between. This CDR3 comprises 14 residues. CDR3 sequence (DNA): TGTGCCAGCAGCTCAGGGCCCGGCGCCTACGAGCAGTACTTC. Translated, it gives CASSSGPGAYEQYF.

The chain employs TRBV20-1 and TRBJ1-1; D uncertain. Deletions cut 6 bases from V and 5 bases from J, with 10 bases between. Germline CDR1 is DFQATT and CDR2 is SNEGSKA (reference sequence). CDR3 size: 11 residues. As DNA, the CDR3 is TGCAGTGCCCCTGCGGAGACTGAAGCTTTCTTT. Residues: CSAPAETEAFF.

The gene calls are TRBV12-3 or TRBV12-4 and TRBJ1-5, with 8 bases aligning to TRBD1. The CDR3 contains 12 residues. After removal of 6 bases from V and 7 bases from J, the junction contained 2 bases not matched to a gene. CDR3 DNA: TGTGCCAGCAGGACAGGGGTACAGCCCCAGCATTTT. It encodes CASRTGVQPQHF.

This chain uses TRBV9 with TRBJ1-4; TRBD1 matches 8 bases. The junction had 5 bases not matched to a gene; V was cut back by 4 bases and J by 0 bases. This CDR3 comprises 16 residues. Germline CDR1 and CDR2: SGDLS and YYNGEE. CDR3 sequence: CASSSGQGTTNEKLFF. CDR3 nucleotides: TGTGCCAGCAGCTCCGGACAGGGCACAACTAATGAAAAACTGTTTTTT.

Here the CDR3 DNA reads TGTGCCAGCAGCCAAGATCCCCCCGGACTAGCGGGAGGAGGTGGGGCCAACGTCCTGACTTTC. This gives the protein CASSQDPPGLAGGGGANVLTF. The rearrangement joins TRBV3-1 (or the pseudogene TRBV3-2) to TRBJ2-6, with TRBD2 identical over 14 bases. Trimming cost V 0 bases and J 3 bases; bases outside gene matches: 10. The germline gives CDR1 LGHDT, CDR2 YNNKEL (reference sequence). The CDR3 totals 21 residues.

The chain uses TRBV27 and TRBJ2-7; D uncertain. The germline gives CDR1 MNHEY, CDR2 SMNVEV (reference sequence). Trimming cost V 8 bases and J 2 bases, with 13 bases left between them. The CDR3 has 13 amino acids. The CDR3 DNA follows: TGTGCCAGCGACCGGCAGGCCACCTACGAGCAGTACTTC. This codes for CASDRQATYEQYF.

This clone was detected a few times. The V gene is TRBV7-9, the J gene TRBJ2-1; TRBD1 is a possible D gene (5 bases). This CDR3 region has 15 residues. Trimming stripped 1 base from V and 3 bases from J, with 10 bases between. The V gene's germline CDR1 is SEHNR and CDR2 FQNEAQ (reference sequence). The CDR3 coding sequence is TGTGCCAGCAGCTTAGGACAGACCCTCTACAATGAGCAGTTCTTC. Amino acid sequence: CASSLGQTLYNEQFF.

Only one count was recorded for this clone. V usage is TRBV19 and J usage is TRBJ1-2; no firm D call. This CDR3 region has 16 residues. Germline CDR1 LNHDA, CDR2 SQIVND (reference sequence). V was clipped by 5 bases and J by 1 base, with 17 bases between them. CDR3 coding DNA: TGTGCCAGTAGTCCACGCCCAACCGGGAATAACTATGGCTACACCTTC. Its protein is CASSPRPTGNNYGYTF.

This chain uses TRBV4-2 with TRBJ1-2; TRBD1 agrees at 7 bases. The CDR3 totals 15 residues. Looked up from germline, CDR1 is LGHNA and CDR2 is YNFKEQ. Trimming cost V 5 bases and J 7 bases; bases outside gene matches: 13. The CDR3 bases are TGTGCCAGCAGCGAACCGGGACAGTACGGTGTTGGCTACACCTTC. Residues: CASSEPGQYGVGYTF.